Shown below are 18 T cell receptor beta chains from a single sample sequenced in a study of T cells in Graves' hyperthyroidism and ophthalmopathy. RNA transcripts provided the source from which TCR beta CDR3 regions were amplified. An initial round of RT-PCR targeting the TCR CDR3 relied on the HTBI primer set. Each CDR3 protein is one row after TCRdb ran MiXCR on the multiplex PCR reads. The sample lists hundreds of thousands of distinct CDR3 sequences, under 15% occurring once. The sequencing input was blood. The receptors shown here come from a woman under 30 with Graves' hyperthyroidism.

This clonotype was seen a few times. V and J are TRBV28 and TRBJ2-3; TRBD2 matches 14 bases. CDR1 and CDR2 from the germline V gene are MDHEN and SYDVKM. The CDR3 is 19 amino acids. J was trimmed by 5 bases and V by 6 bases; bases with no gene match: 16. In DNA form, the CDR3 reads TGTGCCAGCAGCCACCGACTTAAGACTAGCGGGGGGGGTTTAGATACGCAGTATTTT. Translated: CASSHRLKTSGGGLDTQYF.

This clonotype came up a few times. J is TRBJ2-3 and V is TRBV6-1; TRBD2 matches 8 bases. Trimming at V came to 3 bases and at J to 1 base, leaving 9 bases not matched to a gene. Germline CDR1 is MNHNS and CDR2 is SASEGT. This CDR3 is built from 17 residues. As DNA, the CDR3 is TGTGCCAGCAGTGACCCGGGGGGGGGGCGCGGCACAGATACGCAGTATTTT. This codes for CASSDPGGGRGTDTQYF.

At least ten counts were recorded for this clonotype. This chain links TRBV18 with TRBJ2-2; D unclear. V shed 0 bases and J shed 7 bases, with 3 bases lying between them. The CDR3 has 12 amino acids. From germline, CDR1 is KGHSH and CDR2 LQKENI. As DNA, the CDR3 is TGTGCCAGCTCACCACCTCGCGGGGAGCTGTTTTTT. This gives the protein CASSPPRGELFF.

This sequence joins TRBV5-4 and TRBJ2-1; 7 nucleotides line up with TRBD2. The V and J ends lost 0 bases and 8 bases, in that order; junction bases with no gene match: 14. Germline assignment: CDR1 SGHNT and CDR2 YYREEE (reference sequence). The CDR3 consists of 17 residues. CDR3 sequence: CASSLGAWRENGHEQFF. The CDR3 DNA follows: TGTGCCAGCAGCTTGGGTGCTTGGCGGGAGAATGGTCATGAGCAGTTCTTC.

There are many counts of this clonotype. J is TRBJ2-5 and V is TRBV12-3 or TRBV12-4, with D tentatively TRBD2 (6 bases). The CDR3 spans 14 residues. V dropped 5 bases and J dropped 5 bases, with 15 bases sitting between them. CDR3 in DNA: TGTGCCAGCAGTCAATCGGGAGTACGGGAGACCCAGTACTTC. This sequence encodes CASSQSGVRETQYF.

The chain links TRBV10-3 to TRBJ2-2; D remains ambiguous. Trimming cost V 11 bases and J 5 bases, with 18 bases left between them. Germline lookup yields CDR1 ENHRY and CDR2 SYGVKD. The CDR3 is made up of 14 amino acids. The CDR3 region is CAATFSAMTGELFF. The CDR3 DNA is TGTGCCGCGACATTTTCGGCCATGACCGGGGAGCTGTTTTTT.

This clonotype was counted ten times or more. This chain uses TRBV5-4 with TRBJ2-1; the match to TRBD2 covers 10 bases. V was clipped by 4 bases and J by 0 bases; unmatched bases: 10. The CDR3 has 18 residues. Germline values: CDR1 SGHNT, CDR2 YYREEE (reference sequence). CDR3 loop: CASSPPPGTSVSYNEQFF. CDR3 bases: TGTGCCAGCAGCCCTCCTCCCGGGACTAGCGTCTCCTACAATGAGCAGTTCTTC.

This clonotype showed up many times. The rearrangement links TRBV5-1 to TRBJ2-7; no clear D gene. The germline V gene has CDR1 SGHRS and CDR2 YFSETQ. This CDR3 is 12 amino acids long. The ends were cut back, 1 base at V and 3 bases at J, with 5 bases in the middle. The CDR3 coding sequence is TGCGCCAGCAGCTTGACAGACTACGAGCAGTACTTC. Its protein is CASSLTDYEQYF.

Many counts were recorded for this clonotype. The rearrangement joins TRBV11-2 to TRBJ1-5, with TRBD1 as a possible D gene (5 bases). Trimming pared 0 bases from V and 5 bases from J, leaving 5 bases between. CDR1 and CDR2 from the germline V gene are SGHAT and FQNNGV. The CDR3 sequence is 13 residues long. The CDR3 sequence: CASSLEGDQPQHF. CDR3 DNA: TGTGCCAGCAGCTTAGAGGGGGATCAGCCCCAGCATTTT.

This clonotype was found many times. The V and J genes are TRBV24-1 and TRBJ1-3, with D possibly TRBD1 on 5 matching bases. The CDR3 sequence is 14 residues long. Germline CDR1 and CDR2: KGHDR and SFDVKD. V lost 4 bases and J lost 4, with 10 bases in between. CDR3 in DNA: TGTGCCACCAGTGAACCGACAGAGGGAAACACCATATATTTT. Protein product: CATSEPTEGNTIYF.

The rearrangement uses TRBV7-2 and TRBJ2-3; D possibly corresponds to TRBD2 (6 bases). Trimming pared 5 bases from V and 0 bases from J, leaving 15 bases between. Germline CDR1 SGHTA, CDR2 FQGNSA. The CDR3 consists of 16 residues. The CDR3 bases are TGTGCCAGCAGCACACTACCGGGGACTAGCACAGATACGCAGTATTTT. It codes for CASSTLPGTSTDTQYF. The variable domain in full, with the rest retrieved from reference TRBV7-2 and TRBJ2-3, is GAGVSQSPSNKVTEKGKDVELRCDPISGHTALYWYRQSLGQGLEFLIYFQGNSAPDKSGLPSDRFSAERTGGSVSTLTIQRTQQEDSAVYLCASSTLPGTSTDTQYFGPGTRLTVL.

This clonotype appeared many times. This CDR3 reads CSARGVGHQETQYF. CDR3 bases: TGCAGTGCTAGGGGGGTTGGACACCAAGAGACCCAGTACTTC. The genes are TRBV20-1 and TRBJ2-5, with D tentatively TRBD1 or TRBD2 (5 bases each). This CDR3 region has 14 residues. The V and J ends lost 3 bases and 0 bases respectively, with 11 bases between them. Germline values: CDR1 DFQATT, CDR2 SNEGSKA (reference sequence).

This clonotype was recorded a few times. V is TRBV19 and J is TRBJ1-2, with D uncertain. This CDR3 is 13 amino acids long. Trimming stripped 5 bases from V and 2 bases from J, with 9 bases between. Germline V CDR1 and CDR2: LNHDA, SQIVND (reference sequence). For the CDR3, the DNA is TGTGCCAGTAGTCTACAGAAGAACTATGGCTACACCTTC. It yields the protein CASSLQKNYGYTF.

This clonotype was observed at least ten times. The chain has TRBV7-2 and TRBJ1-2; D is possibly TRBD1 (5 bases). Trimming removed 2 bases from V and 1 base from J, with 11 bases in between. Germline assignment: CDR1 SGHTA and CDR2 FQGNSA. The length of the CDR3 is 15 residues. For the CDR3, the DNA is TGTACCAGCAGCTTACAACAGGATTTTAACTATGGCTACACCTTC. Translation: CTSSLQQDFNYGYTF.

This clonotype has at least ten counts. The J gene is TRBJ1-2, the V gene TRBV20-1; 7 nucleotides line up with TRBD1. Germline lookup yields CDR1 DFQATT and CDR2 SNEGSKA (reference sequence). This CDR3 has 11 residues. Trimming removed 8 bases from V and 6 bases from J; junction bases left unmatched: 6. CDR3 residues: CSKTGIDGYTF. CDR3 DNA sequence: TGCAGTAAGACAGGGATTGATGGCTACACCTTC.

CDR3 bases: TGTGCCAGCAGTCGCCGGGACAGGAAAAATTCACCCCTCCACTTT. Translating gives CASSRRDRKNSPLHF. The J gene is TRBJ1-6, the V gene TRBV12-3 or TRBV12-4, with 8 bases lining up with TRBD1. The CDR3 runs 15 residues. The J segment lost 7 bases and the V segment lost 5 bases, leaving 7 bases of the junction unmatched.

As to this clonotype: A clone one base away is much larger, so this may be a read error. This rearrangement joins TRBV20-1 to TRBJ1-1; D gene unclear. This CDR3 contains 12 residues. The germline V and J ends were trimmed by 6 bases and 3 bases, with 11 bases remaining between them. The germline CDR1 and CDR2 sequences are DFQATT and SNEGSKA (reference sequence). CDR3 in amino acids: CSATNTYTEAFF. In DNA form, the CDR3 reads TGCAGTGCCACCAACACCTACACTGAAGCTTTCTTT.

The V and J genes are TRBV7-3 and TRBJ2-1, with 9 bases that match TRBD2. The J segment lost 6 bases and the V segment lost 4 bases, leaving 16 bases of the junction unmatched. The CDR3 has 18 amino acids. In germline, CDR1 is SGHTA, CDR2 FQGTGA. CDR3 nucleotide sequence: TGTGCCAGCAGCTCGTATGGAGGGTTCGCGGGAGGGAGCAATGAGCAGTTCTTC. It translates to CASSSYGGFAGGSNEQFF.